This T cell receptor (beta chain) is drawn from a study of T cells in localized non-small cell lung cancer. TCRdb's table, derived via immunoSEQ multiplex PCR, lists solely in-frame clones and lacks some. The sample includes tens of thousands of clones, 88% of them seen just once. The V end lost 3 bases, the J end lost 3 bases, and 9 bases lay between the germline ends. Germline assignment: CDR1 MDHEN and CDR2 SYDVKM. CDR3 length: 13 residues. The clonotype was recovered from a female donor over 55 with stage I squamous cell lung carcinoma. The V and J genes are TRBV28 and TRBJ2-7; D unclear. The sequencing here drew on peripheral blood, taken before any cancer treatment. CDR3 residues: CASSFGRIYEQYF. CDR3 nucleotide sequence: TGTGCCAGCAGTTTTGGCAGGATCTACGAGCAGTACTTC.